These T cell receptor beta chains were read from a single sample in a study of human T cells and chemical hapten exposure. Each CDR3 protein is one row after TCRdb ran MiXCR on the RACE reads. This sample yields a few hundred thousand distinct CDR3 sequences, of which 5.5% are seen a single time; over 6.5% belongs to the top ten. The sample here was whole blood, taken in connection with sensitization to the hapten diphenylcyclopropenone (DPC). These receptor sequences come from a woman aged 18-29 years with alopecia areata. Some clones in this sample may be carry-over from other donors' samples. Each CDR3 is given with its conserved first and last residue. Expanded clones get a size class; other rows say once, few or many, or leave the size out.

V gene	clone size	J gene	CDR3 protein
TRBV15	-	TRBJ2-3	CATSRETVSTQATQYF
TRBV7-2	few	TRBJ1-6	CASSPNRGSDSPLHF
TRBV28	many	TRBJ2-3	CASSLAGGNTDTQYF
TRBV4-3	few	TRBJ2-6	CASSQSPGISSGANVLTF
TRBV28	-	TRBJ1-1	CASSLSSTEAFF
TRBV5-1	many	TRBJ1-6	CASSSGTASYNSPLHF
TRBV6-1	many	TRBJ1-5	CASSEQGISSNQPQHF
TRBV12-3/TRBV12-4	-	TRBJ2-5	CASSPQAGGETQYF
TRBV7-2	-	TRBJ2-3	CASSFGGSVERGTQYF
TRBV20-1	few	TRBJ2-2	CSAALASSGELFF
TRBV28	-	TRBJ2-7	CASSLTSSGQGGQYF
TRBV11-1	few	TRBJ2-7	CASSSDWAGYEQYF
TRBV5-1	few	TRBJ1-1	CASSWTGMKNTEAFF
TRBV12-3/TRBV12-4	few	TRBJ1-6	CASSPGGYNSPLHF
TRBV5-1	many	TRBJ2-7	CASSLQSSTYEQYF
TRBV6-1	-	TRBJ2-5	CASSGTARETQYF
TRBV3-1	few	TRBJ2-2	CASSQDRLAGLFF
TRBV3-1	-	TRBJ2-5	CASSQIPGGTLRETQYF
TRBV7-2	-	TRBJ1-5	CASRRPGTLTVQHF
TRBV11-2	many	TRBJ2-4	CASRGAGASENIQYF
TRBV6-4	many	TRBJ1-1	CASGVSLNTEAFF
TRBV20-1	many	TRBJ1-5	CSASFQGNQPQHF
TRBV29-1	-	TRBJ2-2	CSVDRGLDTGELFF
TRBV4-3	few	TRBJ2-5	CASSQDPTGQETQYF
TRBV27	few	TRBJ2-7	CASSLPGEQYF
TRBV6-5	few	TRBJ2-7	CASSYSAGSPYEQYF
TRBV24-1	-	TRBJ2-2	CATIHLIGGSGELFF
TRBV12-3/TRBV12-4	-	TRBJ2-3	CASSFGRRTDTQYF